This TCR beta chain is from a study of HIV-infected children after antiretroviral therapy interruption. The sample holds many counts of this clonotype. The TCR library was built from RNA with a 3' RACE protocol and unique molecular identifiers. One entry per CDR3 protein results from TCRdb running MiXCR on the 3' RACE reads. The top ten clones hold roughly 1% of a sample with approximately 89,000 distinct CDR3 sequences, about 6.9% of them seen once. Germline values: CDR1 MNHEY, CDR2 SMNVEV (reference sequence). V lost 2 bases to trimming and J lost 4 bases, with 15 bases between them. The CDR3 has 15 residues. Treatment noted: PENTA 11 planned treatment interruption arm or continuous ART arm.

The sequence came from a pool of human donors with HIV. The J gene is TRBJ2-7, the V gene TRBV27, with D maybe TRBD1 (5 bases). The sample consisted of CD45RA+ CD4+ T cells from PBMCs, pooled from several time points, taken from a donor given antiretroviral therapy, either interrupted or continuous. Subset denoted: naive CD4+ CD45RA+ CD45RO- T cells. The CDR3 spells CASSLHRQGRYEQYF. In nucleotides, the CDR3 is TGTGCCAGCAGTTTACATAGGCAGGGTCGGTACGAGCAGTACTTC.